Given below is one T cell receptor beta chain in context. As yet, its antigen is unknown. The data belong to a study of T cell responses to AZD1222 COVID-19 vaccine. Study background: Pooled in the analysis were second doses at about 4 or about 12 weeks.

TCRdb's copy holds only in-frame clones and misses some; the assay was immunoSEQ multiplex PCR. The table records fewer than 150,000 clones, roughly 92% of them present only once. General study findings and limits: Donors were largely white British and mainly female; clonal diversity was possibly underestimated. Without day 14 samples, only post-peak T cell repertoires were studied. Only a handful of AZD1222 recipients, roughly six in all, had baseline seropositivity.

CDR1 and CDR2 (germline): DFQATT, SNEGSKA (reference sequence). The CDR3 is 14 amino acids. V lost 3 bases and J lost 7, with 18 bases in between. The chain combines TRBV20-1 with TRBJ1-2; maybe TRBD1 (5 bases). The receptor was derived from an adult in good health. Source: peripheral blood, taken on day 0 of AZD1222 vaccination. CDR3 in amino acids: CSASTGTGGSGYTF. CDR3 nucleotide sequence: TGCAGTGCTAGTACCGGGACGGGAGGATCTGGCTACACCTTC.